Listed below are T cell receptor beta chains from one sample, sequenced in a study of breast tumors, draining lymph nodes, adjacent tissues. MiXCR was run by TCRdb on the multiplex PCR reads, yielding one entry per CDR3 protein. The data show some 8,500 distinct CDR3 sequences, around 40% seen once. The sample consisted of tumor-adjacent breast tissue. The receptors were gathered from a female donor with breast cancer. Some clones in this sample may be carry-over from other donors' samples. Each CDR3 is given with its conserved first and last residue. A D gene is named only where the DNA matches it firmly. Size values are once, few and many counts, or a class for expanded clones, and some rows have none.

>.|14|TRBJ2-1|TRBD2|TRBV4-1
CASSRAGERNEQFF
TGCGCCAGCAGCCGGGCGGGAGAACGGAATGAGCAGTTCTTC
>many|13|TRBJ2-1|.|TRBV6-1
CASSDREHNEQFF
TGTGCCAGCAGTGACAGGGAACACAATGAGCAGTTCTTC
>many|15|TRBJ2-1|TRBD2|TRBV19
CASSINLRGVSEQFF
TGTGCCAGTAGTATTAATCTTCGGGGGGTAAGTGAGCAGTTCTTC
>many|16|TRBJ1-5|TRBD1|TRBV12-3/TRBV12-4
CASSLRTGTSNQPQHF
TGTGCCAGCAGTTTACGGACAGGGACTTCAAATCAGCCCCAGCATTTT
>many|15|TRBJ2-5|TRBD2|TRBV6-5
CASSTPRRGGETQYF
TGTGCCAGCAGTACCCCCAGGCGGGGGGGGGAGACCCAGTACTTC
>.|13|TRBJ2-1|.|TRBV20-1
CSAIRSSYNEQFF
TGCAGTGCTATTCGGAGCTCCTACAATGAGCAGTTCTTC
>many|16|TRBJ2-5|TRBD1|TRBV10-3
CAISESRGQGQETQYF
TGTGCCATCAGTGAGTCGAGGGGACAGGGCCAAGAGACCCAGTACTTC
>many|14|TRBJ2-1|TRBD2|TRBV5-1
CASSKALAGYEQFF
TGCGCCAGCAGCAAAGCACTAGCGGGATATGAGCAGTTCTTC
>many|18|TRBJ2-7|.|TRBV28
CASSPSSGVAGSLDEQYF
TGTGCCAGCAGCCCCTCGTCCGGTGTGGCAGGCTCGTTGGACGAGCAGTACTTC
>many|14|TRBJ1-4|.|TRBV5-1
CASSDTATNEKLFF
TGCGCCAGCAGCGATACCGCAACTAATGAAAAACTGTTTTTT
>many|13|TRBJ2-4|.|TRBV7-2
CASSLAWMNIQYF
TGTGCCAGCAGCTTAGCGTGGATGAACATTCAGTACTTC
>.|19|TRBJ2-5|TRBD2|TRBV19
CASSSGGTMAVGFQETQYF
TGTGCCAGTAGCTCAGGAGGGACTATGGCGGTGGGGTTTCAAGAGACCCAGTACTTC
>few|13|TRBJ1-5|.|TRBV9
CASSGGLHQPQHF
TGTGCCAGCAGCGGGGGGCTCCATCAGCCCCAGCATTTT
>medium-sized|13|TRBJ1-6|.|TRBV3-1
CASSQQGVSPLHF
TGTGCCAGCAGCCAACAGGGAGTATCACCCCTCCACTTT
>.|14|TRBJ2-1|.|TRBV27
CASSPFSSYNEQFF
TGTGCCAGCAGTCCCTTTAGCTCCTACAATGAGCAGTTCTTC
>.|12|TRBJ2-5|.|TRBV2
CASTMRVETQYF
TGCGCCAGCACTATGAGAGTAGAGACCCAGTACTTC
>.|14|TRBJ2-7|TRBD1|TRBV7-9
CASSPQGAVYEQYF
TGTGCCAGCAGCCCGCAGGGGGCGGTCTACGAGCAGTACTTC
>large|15|TRBJ2-1|.|TRBV20-1
CSASYSGISYNEQFF
TGCAGTGCTTCGTATAGCGGCATCTCCTACAATGAGCAGTTCTTC
>.|15|TRBJ2-3|TRBD2|TRBV9
CASSVGGRAADTQYF
TGTGCCAGCAGCGTGGGCGGGAGGGCCGCAGATACGCAGTATTTT
>.|17|TRBJ2-1|TRBD2|TRBV7-8
CASSLYLAGGHGGEQFF
TGTGCCAGCAGCTTATATCTAGCGGGAGGGCATGGAGGTGAGCAGTTCTTC
>many|16|TRBJ1-5|.|TRBV28
CASSFASSGDNQPQHF
TGTGCCAGCAGTTTCGCGAGTTCTGGAGACAATCAGCCCCAGCATTTT
>medium-sized|13|TRBJ2-5|.|TRBV6-5
CASSIQEGETQYF
TGTGCCAGCAGTATACAGGAGGGAGAGACCCAGTACTTC
>.|13|TRBJ2-7|TRBD2|TRBV29-1
CSVRAGTVYEQYF
TGCAGCGTCCGAGCGGGAACGGTCTACGAGCAGTACTTC
>.|16|TRBJ2-7|TRBD2|TRBV20-1
CSASLPSSGRAYEQYF
TGCAGTGCTAGTCTCCCCTCTAGCGGGAGGGCCTACGAGCAGTACTTC
>once|16|TRBJ2-1|TRBD1|TRBV6-1
CASSELSQGAIYEQFF
TGTGCCAGCAGTGAACTAAGTCAGGGGGCAATTTATGAGCAGTTCTTC
>.|15|TRBJ2-1|TRBD2|TRBV5-8
CASSRGLAGVNEQFF
TGTGCCAGCAGCAGGGGACTAGCGGGGGTGAATGAGCAGTTCTTC
>.|12|TRBJ2-2|.|TRBV6-5
CASSYLSGELFF
TGTGCCAGCAGTTACTTAAGCGGGGAGCTGTTTTTT
>.|14|TRBJ2-1|.|TRBV20-1
CSAGSGFGHNEQFF
TGCAGTGCTGGTTCGGGGTTTGGACACAATGAGCAGTTCTTC
>medium-sized|17|TRBJ2-3|TRBD2|TRBV4-1
CASSRRWTSGSSDTQYF
TGCGCCAGCAGCCGACGATGGACTAGCGGGAGTTCAGATACGCAGTATTTT
>medium-sized|18|TRBJ2-7|TRBD2|TRBV9
CASSAGTSGARSSYEQYF
TGTGCCAGCAGCGCCGGGACTAGCGGGGCCAGGAGCTCCTACGAGCAGTACTTC
>once|14|TRBJ1-2|.|TRBV20-1
CSARGGWSNYGYTF
TGCAGTGCTAGAGGTGGATGGTCTAACTATGGCTACACCTTC
>medium-sized|16|TRBJ2-7|TRBD2|TRBV20-1
CSASGLAGGPLNEQYF
TGCAGTGCTAGCGGACTAGCGGGAGGGCCTCTCAACGAGCAGTACTTC
>.|12|TRBJ2-1|.|TRBV2
CASSETGNEQFF
TGTGCCAGCAGTGAAACAGGGAATGAGCAGTTCTTC
>few|16|TRBJ1-1|.|TRBV5-4
CASSYSPAGGNTEAFF
TGTGCCAGCAGCTATTCCCCCGCAGGAGGGAACACTGAAGCTTTCTTT
>.|16|TRBJ2-1|TRBD2|TRBV9
CASSVWLTSGRNEQFF
TGTGCCAGCAGCGTATGGCTGACTAGCGGGAGGAATGAGCAGTTCTTC
>.|13|TRBJ2-3|TRBD2|TRBV20-1
CSVSGRGADTQYF
TGCAGCGTTAGCGGGAGGGGGGCAGATACGCAGTACTTT
>many|16|TRBJ1-2|.|TRBV27
CASSSQPLDSNYGYTF
TGTGCCAGCAGTTCCCAACCTCTGGACAGTAACTATGGCTACACCTTC
>medium-sized|14|TRBJ2-7|.|TRBV9
CASSVGGNSYEQYF
TGTGCCAGCAGCGTAGGGGGGAATTCCTACGAGCAGTACTTC
>.|15|TRBJ2-1|.|TRBV5-1
CASSLASGGHNEQFF
TGCGCCAGCAGCTTAGCTAGTGGGGGCCACAATGAGCAGTTCTTC
>.|18|TRBJ2-1|TRBD1|TRBV6-1
CASSEGPGTGSSYNEQFF
TGTGCCAGCAGTGAAGGTCCCGGGACAGGGTCCTCCTACAATGAGCAGTTCTTC
>many|12|TRBJ1-5|TRBD1|TRBV6-5
CASSPQGGRQHF
TGTGCCAGCAGCCCCCAGGGGGGCCGCCAGCATTTT
>medium-sized|16|TRBJ1-3|TRBD1|TRBV7-8
CASRATTGWSGNTIYF
TGTGCCAGCAGGGCTACGACAGGGTGGTCTGGAAACACCATATATTTT
>medium-sized|13|TRBJ1-6|.|TRBV30
CAWSGDRNSPLHF
TGTGCCTGGAGCGGCGACAGAAATTCACCCCTCCACTTT